What follows are 21 T cell receptor beta chains derived from one specimen sequenced in a study of blood T cells in healthy people across ages (dated by TCRdb to between 2014 and 2017). Library method: 5' RACE. Instrument on record: Illumina HiSeq 2500. A second PCR of about 7 to 12 cycles was performed with a sample-barcoded 5' primer and a J-beta primer mix. The public reads were reprocessed in TCRdb via fastp at Q25 and MiXCR, keeping in-frame beta chains. All rows with the same CDR3 protein become a single entry with the most common DNA and genes. A total of about 500,000 distinct CDR3 sequences appear in this sample, approximately 25% of them only once. The ten largest clones represent 7.5% to 9% of the sample. In addition, the sample was reused for a study of T cells of mothers and their children.

The sequenced sample was blood. The receptors come from a boy between 10 and 17 years old in good health.

As concerns this clonotype: The final CDR3 position lacks the conserved phenylalanine or tryptophan, pointing to a likely read error. This chain joins TRBV9 and TRBJ2-7; 8 bases are a match to TRBD2. The V and J ends lost 4 bases and 0 bases, in that order; junction bases with no gene match: 12. The CDR3 has 17 residues. The germline CDR1 and CDR2 sequences are SGDLS and YYNGEE. DNA for the CDR3: TGTGCCAGCAGCCCTTCGGGGGGGGCTCCAATCTCCTACGAGCAGTACCTC. It encodes CASSPSGGAPISYEQYL.

The V gene is TRBV5-1, the J gene TRBJ1-2, with 7 bases aligning to TRBD1. Germline V gene sequence: CDR1 SGHRS, CDR2 YFSETQ. CDR3 size: 16 residues. After removal of 4 bases from V and 5 bases from J, the junction contained 14 bases not matched to a gene. CDR3 bases: TGCGCCAGCAGCCAAAGACCGGGACAGAGTTTGTATGGCTACACCTTC. This sequence encodes CASSQRPGQSLYGYTF. The full variable domain, in which reference TRBV5-1 and TRBJ1-2 provide the parts outside the CDR3, is KAGVTQTPRYLIKTRGQQVTLSCSPISGHRSVSWYQQTPGQGLQFLFEYFSETQRNKGNFPGRFSGRQFSNSRSEMNVSTLELGDSALYLCASSQRPGQSLYGYTFGSGTRLTVV.

As DNA, the CDR3 is TGTGCCAGCAGTGAAGAGCGGGGGGGACAGGAGTTTTTT. It translates to CASSEERGGQEFF. This chain links TRBV2 with TRBJ2-2, with 10 bases fitting TRBD2. With 1 base clipped from V and 16 bases from J, the junction kept 6 bases outside the gene matches. This CDR3 comprises 13 residues. CDR1 is SNHLY and CDR2 is FYNNEI in the germline V gene.

This clonotype is judged medium-sized (0.01 to 0.1%). The chain uses TRBV7-2 and TRBJ1-3; D gene ambiguous. Germline CDR1 SGHTA, CDR2 FQGNSA. The CDR3 loop spans 16 amino acids. V lost 1 base, J lost 2 bases, and 12 bases lay in between. As DNA, the CDR3 is TGTGCCAGCAGCTTAGTATACGGAGTGGCTGGAAACACCATATATTTT. This encodes CASSLVYGVAGNTIYF.

The rearrangement links TRBV6-1 to TRBJ2-5, with a possible D match to TRBD1 (6 bases). Germline-derived CDR1 and CDR2 are MNHNS and SASEGT. The ends were cut back, 0 bases at V and 2 bases at J, with 10 bases in the middle. CDR3 length: 15 residues. The DNA of the CDR3 is TGTGCCAGCAGTGAAGCATGGACAGCTCAAGAGACCCAGTACTTC. Amino acid sequence: CASSEAWTAQETQYF.

The chain carries TRBV6-2 or TRBV6-3 and TRBJ2-7; TRBD1 matches at 7 bases. Per the germline V gene, CDR1 is MNHEY and CDR2 is SVGEGT. The CDR3 has 13 amino acids. V shed 10 bases and J 3 bases; nucleotides not matched to a gene: 9. CDR3 residues: CATRLDRNYEQYF. For the CDR3, the DNA is TGTGCCACCAGACTGGACAGGAACTACGAGCAGTACTTC.

V and J are TRBV7-2 and TRBJ2-1; D possibly matches TRBD1 or TRBD2 (5 bases each). Germline assignment: CDR1 SGHTA and CDR2 FQGNSA. The CDR3 has 15 residues. V dropped 6 bases and J dropped 8 bases, with 20 bases sitting between them. As DNA, the CDR3 is TGTGCCAGCAGTTTAACCGGGACCACTCCATATGAGCAGTTCTTC. Its protein is CASSLTGTTPYEQFF.

This clonotype was picked up a small number of times. V usage is TRBV20-1 and J usage is TRBJ2-2; TRBD1 matches 8 bases. The CDR3 covers 15 residues. V was pared by 7 bases and J by 0 bases, with 7 bases of the junction left unmatched. From germline, CDR1 is DFQATT and CDR2 SNEGSKA (reference sequence). The CDR3 loop is CSVLSGGTNTGELFF. In DNA form, the CDR3 reads TGCAGTGTGCTATCAGGGGGCACGAACACCGGGGAGCTGTTTTTT.

This clonotype occurred many times. The rearrangement uses TRBV4-3 and TRBJ2-1; a weak D match, TRBD2 (6 bases). Germline V gene lookup returns CDR1 LGHNA and CDR2 YSLEER. Trimming shortened V by 1 base and J by 4 bases, and 23 bases separated the two germline ends. The length of the CDR3 is 19 residues. In nucleotides, the CDR3 is TGCGCCAGCAGCCAAGTGTTTGTGTCGGGGGTGGGGACGTACAATGAGCAGTTCTTC. Residues: CASSQVFVSGVGTYNEQFF.

V usage is TRBV28 and J usage is TRBJ2-1; a possible D gene is TRBD2 (6 bases). Deletions cut 9 bases from V and 0 bases from J, with 15 bases between. This CDR3 has 15 residues. Germline assignment: CDR1 MDHEN and CDR2 SYDVKM. The CDR3 protein is CASTSGGSSYNEQFF. The CDR3 DNA is TGTGCCAGTACCTCCGGGGGAAGCTCCTACAATGAGCAGTTCTTC.

The chain couples TRBV7-2 to TRBJ1-1; weak D call: TRBD1 (5 bases). V was clipped by 5 bases and J by 4 bases, with 17 bases between them. CDR1 is SGHTA, CDR2 FQGNSA, per germline. The CDR3 is 15 amino acids. CDR3 loop: CASSPNTGGSTEAFF. The CDR3 bases are TGTGCCAGCAGCCCCAATACCGGGGGGAGCACTGAAGCTTTCTTT.

This clonotype was counted between two and nine times. The V gene is TRBV25-1, the J gene TRBJ2-7; TRBD2 might be the D (5 bases). The CDR3 spans 15 residues. Looked up from germline, CDR1 is MGHDK and CDR2 is SYGVNS. Trimming stripped 1 base from V and 2 bases from J, with 12 bases between. DNA for the CDR3: TGTGCCAGCAGTGAATTTTGGGCGGAGGCCTACGAGCAGTACTTC. It codes for CASSEFWAEAYEQYF.

This clonotype has more than one count but fewer than ten. The J gene is TRBJ2-5, the V gene TRBV7-2, with TRBD2 matching 8 bases. Matching the DNA end better, TRBJ2-7 makes the J call doubtful. CDR3 size: 13 residues. CDR1 and CDR2 (germline): SGHTA, FQGNSA. This CDR3 reads CASSPGTRSEQYF. The DNA for the CDR3 is TGTGCCAGCAGTCCCGGGACTAGGAGCGAGCAGTACTTC.

This clonotype was detected a few times. The chain links TRBV7-9 to TRBJ2-3, with no clear D. Germline V CDR1 and CDR2: SEHNR, FQNEAQ (reference sequence). The CDR3 loop spans 17 amino acids. Deletions cut 3 bases from V and 4 bases from J, with 20 bases between. The CDR3 sequence is CASSLANSIITADTQYF. CDR3 bases: TGTGCCAGCAGCTTGGCGAACTCCATCATAACGGCAGATACGCAGTATTTT.

The J gene is TRBJ2-5, the V gene TRBV9; D ambiguous. The CDR3 has 14 residues. V lost 3 bases, J lost 2 bases, and 11 bases lay in between. Germline CDR1 and CDR2: SGDLS and YYNGEE. The chain's CDR3 is CASSAETHQETQYF. In nucleotides, the CDR3 is TGTGCCAGCAGCGCAGAGACACATCAAGAGACCCAGTACTTC.

The chain employs TRBV12-3 or TRBV12-4 and TRBJ1-1; 10 bases are a match to TRBD1. The CDR3 loop spans 14 amino acids. With V trimmed by 5 bases and J by 8 bases, 8 bases remained unmatched. This CDR3 reads CASSPLGQGSEAFF. CDR3 DNA sequence: TGTGCCAGCAGTCCTCTGGGACAGGGGTCCGAAGCTTTCTTT.

The chain uses TRBV11-1 and TRBJ2-3; a weak D match, TRBD1 (5 bases). Judging by the DNA end, TRBJ1-5 fits better; the J call may be wrong. This CDR3 is built from 16 residues. CDR1 is SGHAT and CDR2 is FQDESV in the germline V gene (reference sequence). This CDR3 reads CASIPSYRGVGDTQHF. The CDR3 bases are TGTGCCAGCATCCCCTCCTACCGGGGGGTGGGGGATACGCAGCATTTT.

The chain is built from TRBV20-1 and TRBJ1-5; D call uncertain. Germline V gene sequence: CDR1 DFQATT, CDR2 SNEGSKA (reference sequence). V was clipped by 0 bases and J by 0 bases, with 15 bases between them. This CDR3 comprises 17 residues. This chain's CDR3 is CSARDSAADYSNQPQHF. In DNA form, the CDR3 reads TGCAGTGCTAGAGATTCGGCAGCCGATTATAGCAATCAGCCCCAGCATTTT.

Many counts were recorded for this clonotype. The V call is TRBV6-6, the J call TRBJ2-7, with unresolved D. The CDR3 covers 16 residues. The V and J ends lost 0 bases and 9 bases respectively, with 21 bases between them. Germline lookup yields CDR1 MNHNY and CDR2 SVGAGI (reference sequence). Here the CDR3 DNA reads TGTGCCAGCAGTTACTCGAACCCGTCGACGGCCTCCGTGCAGTACTTC. It is translated as CASSYSNPSTASVQYF.

V is TRBV7-9 and J is TRBJ2-7; no clear D gene. The CDR3 runs to 13 residues. Germline V gives CDR1 SEHNR, CDR2 FQNEAQ (reference sequence). Trimming took off 4 bases at V and 4 bases at J, with 11 bases between the two ends. CDR3 protein: CASSSTLPYEQYF. In DNA form, the CDR3 reads TGTGCCAGCAGCTCCACTCTGCCGTACGAGCAGTACTTC.

This chain links TRBV19 with TRBJ1-1; D not resolved. The CDR3 covers 14 residues. The V gene lost 3 bases and the J gene lost 0 bases, with 8 bases spanning the gap. Germline CDR1 LNHDA, CDR2 SQIVND (reference sequence). The DNA of the CDR3 is TGTGCCAGTAGTATGAACGTGATGAACACTGAAGCTTTCTTT. This sequence encodes CASSMNVMNTEAFF. Complete variable domain (other parts from reference TRBV19 and TRBJ1-1): DGGITQSPKYLFRKEGQNVTLSCEQNLNHDAMYWYRQDPGQGLRLIYYSQIVNDFQKGDIAEGYSVSREKKESFPLTVTSAQKNPTAFYLCASSMNVMNTEAFFGQGTRLTVV.